Listed below are T cell receptor beta chains from one sample, sequenced in a study of shared clonotypes between healthy human individuals. Clones were read by immunoSEQ multiplex PCR, and TCRdb kept only the in-frame ones, dropping some. The table lists 2 million to 2.5 million clones, about 95% of them singletons. Sequencing was carried out using naive CD8+ T cells sorted from blood. The receptor set was obtained from a man younger than 35 in good health. Both conserved end residues are part of each CDR3. Fields, in order: clone size, V gene, J gene, D gene, CDR3 DNA, CDR3 protein. The D gene is left open where the match is weak. Not all rows give a size; the values are once, few, many and, for expanded clones, a class.

.	TRBV4-1	TRBJ1-5	.	TGCGCCAGCAGCCAGACTGGGTCTAGCAATCAGCCCCAGCATTTT	CASSQTGSSNQPQHF
.	TRBV10-2	TRBJ1-5	TRBD1	TGCGCCAGCAGTGAGTCGACGGGGACAGGATATCAGCCCCAGCATTTT	CASSESTGTGYQPQHF
.	TRBV30	TRBJ2-6	.	TGTGCCTGGCAAAGTCGGGCCAACGTCCTGACTTTC	CAWQSRANVLTF
.	TRBV5-6	TRBJ2-7	.	TGTGCCAGCAGCTCGGGTCCGACCTACGAGCAGTACTTC	CASSSGPTYEQYF
.	TRBV7-9	TRBJ1-1	.	TGTGCCAGCAGCCCCAAGGACAGCATGAACACTGAAGCTTTCTTT	CASSPKDSMNTEAFF
.	TRBV13	TRBJ2-7	.	TGTGCCAGCAGCTCGGGACGGACCTACGAGCAGTACTTC	CASSSGRTYEQYF
.	TRBV2	TRBJ2-7	.	TGTGCCAGCAGCCCAGGGTCTTGGGAGCAGTACTTC	CASSPGSWEQYF
.	TRBV4-3	TRBJ2-7	.	TGCGCCAGCAGCCAAGCGAGGGTGGCAGAGTACGAGCAGTACTTC	CASSQARVAEYEQYF
.	TRBV7-9	TRBJ2-3	.	TGTGCCAGCAGCTTATTTAGTTCGGCGGGGGATACGCAGTATTTT	CASSLFSSAGDTQYF
.	TRBV6-5	TRBJ2-1	TRBD2	TGTGCCAGCAGTTACGGATGGAGCGGGGGGTTTGGTGAGCAGTTCTTC	CASSYGWSGGFGEQFF
.	TRBV30	TRBJ2-3	TRBD2	TGTGCCTGGAGGAGTCGGGAGGGACGCACAGATACGCAGTATTTT	CAWRSREGRTDTQYF
.	TRBV15	TRBJ1-5	TRBD1	TGTGCCACCAGCAGGGACAGGGGACAGAATCAGCCCCAGCATTTT	CATSRDRGQNQPQHF
.	TRBV7-2	TRBJ2-7	.	TGTGCCAGCAGCTTAGGGGGGGCCCACGAGCAGTACTTC	CASSLGGAHEQYF
.	TRBV29-1	TRBJ1-2	.	TGCAGCGTTCTACAGCAGAACTATGGCTACACCTTC	CSVLQQNYGYTF
.	TRBV10-3	TRBJ2-4	TRBD1	TGTGCCATCAGTGAGGACAGGGGAGACATTCAGTACTTC	CAISEDRGDIQYF
once	TRBV28	TRBJ2-1	TRBD2	TGTGCCAGCAGTTTAGCGGGGGGCATCAATGAGCAGTTCTTC	CASSLAGGINEQFF
.	TRBV6-1	TRBJ2-7	.	TGTGCCAGCAGTTGGGACTTCTACGAGCAGTACTTC	CASSWDFYEQYF
once	TRBV5-4	TRBJ2-7	.	TGTGCCAGCAGCTTGACGGGGGTAATTACCTACGAGCAGTACTTC	CASSLTGVITYEQYF